This T cell receptor beta chain was captured by sequencing in a study of Tregs in tolerant kidney transplant recipients. Study details: Recipients received nonmyeloablative bone marrow transplants from related graft donors, with transient mixed chimerism.

Unstimulated Tregs (CD4+CD25+CD127-) and CD4+CD25- non-Tregs were sorted from PBMCs. Germline CDR1 reads MDHEN; CDR2 reads SYDVKM. The CDR3 covers 15 residues. V dropped 6 bases and J dropped 3; count of bases not matched to a gene: 8. Overall study results and limits: Expanding Tregs on activated donor B cells appeared to best identify donor-specific TCRbeta clones.

Clones were sequenced by immunoSEQ multiplex PCR, and TCRdb holds only the in-frame ones, with some missing. The sample has about 100,000 clones; roughly 93% are singletons. For this clone: Its antigen is not identified.

This chain links TRBV28 with TRBJ2-7; TRBD1 aligns across 10 bases. The source of this sequence is a human donor who received a combined kidney and bone marrow transplant. This sample comprised CD4+ T cells from blood, obtained before the transplant. The CDR3 coding sequence is TGTGCCAGCAGCTCCCCCGGGACAGGGGACTACGAGCAGTACTTC. Amino acid sequence: CASSSPGTGDYEQYF. The full variable domain, with the rest looked up from reference TRBV28 and TRBJ2-7, is DVKVTQSSRYLVKRTGEKVFLECVQDMDHENMFWYRQDPGLGLRLIYFSYDVKMKEKGDIPEGYSVSREKKERFSLILESASTNQTSMYLCASSSPGTGDYEQYFGPGTRLTVT.